The 31 T cell receptor beta chains listed next were all sequenced from one sample in a study of CD8+CD57+ T cells in acquired aplastic anemia. CD8+CD57+ cell expansion had been shown by flow cytometry in patients chosen for sequencing. CDR3 and TCR beta VDJ profiling relied on a genomic DNA template. TCRdb itself ran the reads through MiXCR, one entry per CDR3 protein. The sample has roughly 500,000 distinct CDR3 sequences, around a third seen once. The sequencing input was sorted CD4+, CD8+, or CD8+CD57+ T cells (not recorded which) from PBMCs. These receptors all stem from a human donor with aplastic anemia.

The V call is TRBV20-1, the J call TRBJ1-2, with 9 bases that match TRBD1. V shed 4 bases, J shed 6 bases, and the junction held 12 bases outside the gene matches. Germline V gene data show CDR1 as DFQATT and CDR2 as SNEGSKA (reference sequence). The CDR3 loop spans 15 amino acids. This CDR3 reads CSAIRPGQGDHGYTF. For the CDR3, the DNA is TGCAGTGCTATTCGCCCGGGACAGGGAGATCATGGCTACACCTTC.

This clonotype was counted only a few times. V is TRBV7-3 and J is TRBJ2-2, with 11 bases that match TRBD2. The germline V gene has CDR1 SGHTA and CDR2 FQGTGA. The CDR3 consists of 15 residues. V was clipped by 1 base and J by 7 bases; unmatched bases: 2. The CDR3 here is CASSLITSGSGELFF. The CDR3 coding sequence is TGTGCCAGCAGCTTAATCACTAGCGGGAGCGGGGAGCTGTTTTTT.

The chain has TRBV4-2 and TRBJ2-4; TRBD2 agrees at 14 bases. From germline, CDR1 is LGHNA and CDR2 YNFKEQ. This CDR3 comprises 19 residues. Trimming at V came to 4 bases and at J to 1 base, leaving 9 bases not matched to a gene. CDR3 amino acids: CASSLRGLAGERAKNIQYF. The CDR3 DNA reads as TGTGCCAGCAGCCTTAGGGGACTAGCGGGGGAGCGGGCCAAAAACATTCAGTACTTC.

Concerning this clonotype: This may be a read error: a much more frequent sequence differs by one nucleotide. The chain carries TRBV29-1 and TRBJ2-7; the match to TRBD2 covers 9 bases. V lost 4 bases to trimming and J lost 5 bases; unmatched junction nucleotides: 12. CDR1 SQVTM and CDR2 ANQGSEA come from the germline V gene. The CDR3 consists of 15 residues. In nucleotides, the CDR3 is TGCAGCGTTGGTACTAGCGGGTGGGCGGGGGACGAGCAGTACTTC. Translating gives CSVGTSGWAGDEQYF.

Turning to this clonotype: This may be a read error: a much more frequent sequence differs by one nucleotide. The chain couples TRBV9 to TRBJ2-7; a possible D gene is TRBD1 (6 bases). This CDR3 has 14 residues. V lost 0 bases to trimming and J lost 6 bases, with 13 bases between them. Germline V gives CDR1 SGDLS, CDR2 YYNGEE. The CDR3 region is CASSVGQGLGEQYF. In DNA, the CDR3 is TGTGCCAGCAGCGTAGGTCAGGGGCTGGGCGAGCAGTACTTC.

A few counts support this clonotype. The chain recombines TRBV5-1 with TRBJ2-6, with a tentative D call TRBD1 (5 bases). The length of the CDR3 is 17 residues. Trimming pared 0 bases from V and 2 bases from J, leaving 12 bases between. Germline V gives CDR1 SGHRS, CDR2 YFSETQ. Here the CDR3 reads CASSLGKAGTGANVLTF. The CDR3 DNA follows: TGCGCCAGCAGCTTGGGAAAAGCAGGGACTGGGGCCAACGTCCTGACTTTC.

This clonotype was counted only a few times. V and J are TRBV19 and TRBJ2-7; weak D call: TRBD2 (7 bases). V was pared by 5 bases and J by 1 base, with 15 bases between. The length of the CDR3 is 15 residues. CDR1 and CDR2 (germline): LNHDA, SQIVND (reference sequence). The CDR3 region is CASSLRGGGSYEQYF. The DNA of the CDR3 is TGTGCCAGTAGTCTTCGAGGGGGAGGGTCCTACGAGCAGTACTTC. The whole variable domain, filled in from reference TRBV19 and TRBJ2-7, reads DGGITQSPKYLFRKEGQNVTLSCEQNLNHDAMYWYRQDPGQGLRLIYYSQIVNDFQKGDIAEGYSVSREKKESFPLTVTSAQKNPTAFYLCASSLRGGGSYEQYFGPGTRLTVT.

Ten or more counts support this clonotype. The chain couples TRBV12-3 or TRBV12-4 to TRBJ2-3; no definite D call. The CDR3 is made up of 14 amino acids. Trimming took off 1 base at V and 2 bases at J, with 7 bases between the two ends. CDR3 sequence: CASSLGAATDTQYF. CDR3 coding DNA: TGTGCCAGCAGTTTAGGGGCAGCCACAGATACGCAGTATTTT.

V usage is TRBV20-1 and J usage is TRBJ1-5; TRBD1 is a possible D gene (6 bases). This CDR3 contains 13 residues. V dropped 3 bases and J dropped 8 bases, with 14 bases sitting between them. Germline values: CDR1 DFQATT, CDR2 SNEGSKA (reference sequence). CDR3 sequence: CSASFPGAEPQHF. CDR3 DNA: TGCAGTGCTAGTTTTCCGGGGGCAGAGCCCCAGCATTTT.

Ten or more counts support this clonotype. This chain uses TRBV19 with TRBJ2-7; 8 bases match TRBD2. With V trimmed by 6 bases and J by 2 bases, 6 bases remained unmatched. The CDR3 is 14 amino acids. Looked up from germline, CDR1 is LNHDA and CDR2 is SQIVND (reference sequence). The DNA of the CDR3 is TGTGCCAGTAGCCCACTAGCGGCCACCTACGAGCAGTACTTC. Amino acids: CASSPLAATYEQYF.

The sample holds many counts of this clonotype. The J gene is TRBJ1-2, the V gene TRBV10-3; possible D gene TRBD1, 5 bases. There are 14 residues in the CDR3. CDR1 and CDR2 from the germline V gene are ENHRY and SYGVKD. Trimming took 3 bases from V and 2 from J, leaving 10 bases between them. The CDR3, as DNA: TGTGCCATCAGTGAACAACAGGCAAACTATGGCTACACCTTC. Translation gives CAISEQQANYGYTF.

This clonotype has a handful of counts. Germline and junction disagree at one end, which may indicate a read error. The rearrangement uses TRBV7-7 and TRBJ2-3, with D possibly being TRBD1 (6 bases). The CDR3 consists of 15 residues. CDR1 SSHAT and CDR2 FNYEAQ come from the germline V gene (reference sequence). The CDR3 here is CASSPSRQVTDTQYF. CDR3 in DNA: TGTGCTAGCAGCCCCTCGAGACAGGTCACAGATACGCAGTATTTT.

This clonotype was seen repeatedly, ten times or more. The chain is built from TRBV15 and TRBJ1-1; D might be TRBD1 (6 bases). The CDR3 runs to 13 residues. V gave up 5 bases and J gave up 4 bases, with 11 bases separating them. Per germline, CDR1 LNHNV and CDR2 YYDKDF (reference sequence). The CDR3 sequence is CATSLLGGTEAFF. The CDR3, as DNA: TGTGCCACCAGCCTCCTAGGGGGCACTGAAGCTTTCTTT.

The CDR3 nucleotides are TGTGCCACCAGCAGTGAACAGGACAGGCTAAATTCACCCCTCCACTTT. It codes for CATSSEQDRLNSPLHF. The chain recombines TRBV15 with TRBJ1-6, with TRBD1 identical over 7 bases. The germline V gene has CDR1 LNHNV and CDR2 YYDKDF (reference sequence). Trimming removed 3 bases from V and 7 bases from J; junction bases left unmatched: 9. The CDR3 has 16 residues.

This clonotype has just a few counts. This rearrangement joins TRBV12-3 or TRBV12-4 to TRBJ1-6; 8 bases agree with TRBD1. The CDR3 is 14 residues long. The ends lost 7 bases at V and 2 bases at J; junction bases unmatched: 1. CDR3 bases: TGTGCCAGCACAGGGGGCGCCTATAATTCACCCCTCCACTTT. Its protein is CASTGGAYNSPLHF.

This clonotype was seen repeatedly, ten times or more. The CDR3 is CATGRGRDTQYF. As DNA, the CDR3 is TGTGCCACCGGGCGGGGGCGAGATACGCAGTATTTT. The genes are TRBV2 and TRBJ2-3, with D maybe TRBD2 (7 bases). The V and J ends lost 10 bases and 5 bases respectively, with 13 bases between them. The germline V gene has CDR1 SNHLY and CDR2 FYNNEI. This CDR3 spans 12 amino acids.

J is TRBJ1-5 and V is TRBV24-1; D ambiguous. The V and J ends lost 6 bases and 13 bases respectively, with 3 bases between them. The CDR3 runs to 8 residues. Looked up from germline, CDR1 is KGHDR and CDR2 is SFDVKD. The CDR3 DNA reads TGTGCCACCAGTCGGCAGCATTTT. It specifies CATSRQHF.

This clonotype was observed at least ten times. The CDR3: CSATLDSGANVLTF. CDR3 in DNA: TGCAGTGCTACCCTAGACTCTGGGGCCAACGTCCTGACTTTC. This chain connects TRBV20-1 to TRBJ2-6; D is unclear. The CDR3 has 14 residues. Trimming left V 4 bases short and J 0 bases short, with 7 bases between. Looked up from germline, CDR1 is DFQATT and CDR2 is SNEGSKA (reference sequence).

This clonotype has just a few counts. The rearrangement uses TRBV25-1 and TRBJ2-7, with D perhaps TRBD1 (7 bases). Germline V lookup: CDR1 MGHDK, CDR2 SYGVNS. This CDR3 spans 15 amino acids. V was trimmed by 5 bases and J by 3 bases, leaving 17 bases between them. DNA of the CDR3: TGTGCCAGCAGTCCCACCGACAGGGAGGACTACGAGCAGTACTTC. This translates into CASSPTDREDYEQYF.

This clonotype was counted many times. The chain carries TRBV19 and TRBJ2-5, with 7 bases matching TRBD2. The CDR3 runs 15 residues. CDR1 is LNHDA and CDR2 is SQIVND in the germline V gene (reference sequence). Trimming took 0 bases from V and 1 from J; bases not matched to a gene: 2. The CDR3 loop reads CASSIDGGGQETQYF. CDR3 nucleotide sequence: TGTGCCAGTAGTATAGATGGGGGGGGCCAAGAGACCCAGTACTTC.

The V and J genes are TRBV29-1 and TRBJ2-3; 8 positions match TRBD2. The CDR3 is 15 residues long. The V gene end was trimmed by 4 bases and the J gene end by 0 bases; junction bases not matched to a gene: 6. The germline CDR1 and CDR2 sequences are SQVTM and ANQGSEA. CDR3 in DNA: TGCAGCGTTGTTCAGGCTAGCGGGAGCACAGATACGCAGTATTTT. As protein: CSVVQASGSTDTQYF.

The table lists this clonotype with a few counts. J is TRBJ1-6 and V is TRBV15; 7 nucleotides align to TRBD1. Per the germline V gene, CDR1 is LNHNV and CDR2 is YYDKDF (reference sequence). CDR3 length equals 16 residues. The V and J ends lost 0 bases and 9 bases, in that order; junction bases with no gene match: 8. In DNA, the CDR3 is TGTGCCACCAGCAGAGATGAGGGGGCTAGCGGTTCACCCCTCCACTTT. Amino acids: CATSRDEGASGSPLHF.

This chain connects TRBV20-1 to TRBJ1-1; D remains unclear. The CDR3 runs 13 residues. Germline CDR1 DFQATT, CDR2 SNEGSKA (reference sequence). Between the trimmed V and J ends, which lost 1 base and 7 bases, there was a span of 13 bases. CDR3 region: CSARANPDGEAFF. The DNA of the CDR3 is TGCAGTGCTAGAGCTAACCCGGACGGTGAAGCTTTCTTT.

This clonotype was observed many times. The rearrangement uses TRBV10-1 and TRBJ2-1; D is tentatively TRBD1 or TRBD2 (6 bases each). Germline V gene data show CDR1 as WNHNN and CDR2 as SYGVQD (reference sequence). With 3 bases removed from V and 2 bases from J, the gap between germline ends came to 14 bases. CDR3 length: 16 residues. The CDR3 protein is CASSEGRGAPYNEQFF. As DNA, the CDR3 is TGCGCCAGCAGTGAAGGTAGGGGGGCACCCTACAATGAGCAGTTCTTC.

The rearrangement joins TRBV19 to TRBJ1-1, with a weak D call TRBD1 (5 bases). V was trimmed by 9 bases and J by 4 bases, leaving 18 bases between them. CDR3 size: 14 residues. Per the germline V gene, CDR1 is LNHDA and CDR2 is SQIVND (reference sequence). DNA for the CDR3: TGTGCCAGCAGCTTCAGGGTTTGGGGCACTGAAGCTTTCTTT. It yields the protein CASSFRVWGTEAFF.

This chain joins TRBV25-1 and TRBJ2-7, with 7 bases matching TRBD2. The CDR3 consists of 17 residues. CDR1 and CDR2 (germline): MGHDK, SYGVNS. With 2 bases clipped from V and 2 bases from J, the junction kept 12 bases outside the gene matches. The CDR3 DNA sequence: TGTGCCAGCAGTGAACTCGACGGGGCGGGAGTAGCCTACGAGCAGTACTTC. It is translated as CASSELDGAGVAYEQYF.

This clonotype was observed many times. The rearrangement links TRBV7-9 to TRBJ1-3, with unresolved D. Trimming pared 2 bases from V and 2 bases from J, leaving 10 bases between. Germline CDR1 is SEHNR and CDR2 is FQNEAQ (reference sequence). CDR3 length: 15 residues. The chain's CDR3 is CASSLMASPGNTIYF. CDR3 coding DNA: TGTGCCAGCAGCTTAATGGCAAGCCCTGGAAACACCATATATTTT.

Notes on this clonotype: A much larger clone sits a single nucleotide away, making a read error possible. The chain employs TRBV7-3 and TRBJ1-5, with TRBD1 as a possible D gene (6 bases). The length of the CDR3 is 14 residues. Trimming shortened V by 1 base and J by 6 bases, and 10 bases separated the two germline ends. Germline V gene sequence: CDR1 SGHTA, CDR2 FQGTGA. In nucleotides, the CDR3 is TGTGCCAGCAGCTTAAACAGGGTAGTTCAGCCCCAGCATTTT. This gives the protein CASSLNRVVQPQHF.

This clonotype showed up many times. The V call is TRBV25-1, the J call TRBJ1-4; no firm D call. The CDR3 totals 13 residues. V was pared by 9 bases and J by 9 bases, with 17 bases between. CDR1 is MGHDK, CDR2 SYGVNS, per germline. CDR3 sequence reads: CASTTHGVKKLFF. The CDR3 bases are TGTGCCAGTACGACACACGGGGTGAAAAAACTGTTTTTT.

This clonotype appeared many times. The chain carries TRBV20-1 and TRBJ2-5; D is undetermined. The germline CDR1 and CDR2 sequences are DFQATT and SNEGSKA (reference sequence). This CDR3 has 10 residues. The V and J ends lost 6 bases and 5 bases respectively, with 7 bases between them. The CDR3 sequence is CSALLETQYF. CDR3 DNA: TGCAGTGCCCTGCTTGAGACCCAGTACTTC.

Remarks on this clonotype: Since the CDR3 does not end with the conserved phenylalanine or tryptophan, this likely comes from a read error. The chain recombines TRBV19 with TRBJ1-5; 9 bases map to TRBD1. The V gene end was trimmed by 9 bases and the J gene end by 3 bases; junction bases not matched to a gene: 9. The CDR3 loop spans 15 amino acids. Germline V gene sequence: CDR1 LNHDA, CDR2 SQIVND (reference sequence). The CDR3: CASSLGQGVNQPQHS. CDR3 nucleotides: TGTGCCAGCAGCCTGGGACAGGGAGTCAATCAGCCCCAGCATTCT.